The clone carrying this T cell receptor (beta chain) turned up a few times. Its antigen is undetermined. J was trimmed by 5 bases and V by 11 bases; bases with no gene match: 6. The CDR3 is 12 residues long. Germline V gene sequence: CDR1 LNHDA, CDR2 SQIVND (reference sequence). This entry is derived from a study of vaccination effects on CD4 cells after COVID-19. Using immunoSEQ multiplex PCR, the repertoire was profiled, and TCRdb retains in-frame clones only, with some absent. Of 25,000 to 30,000 clones listed, 73% are singletons. With the ViraFEST assay, the study expanded antigen-specific CD4+ T cells using viral peptide pools, then sequenced them. On day 10 of culture, CD4+ T cells were separated out. The cohort was immunized with two doses of either the BNT162b2 or mRNA-1273 vaccine. A half-medium replacement with IL-2 medium was carried out on days 3 and 7.

The clonotype was recovered from a human donor who received a COVID-19 vaccine. The sample here was CD4+ T cells from PBMCs cultured with HCoV-NL63 spike peptides, taken after COVID-19 vaccination. J is TRBJ1-2 and V is TRBV19, with TRBD1 identical over 9 bases. The CDR3 spells CAGRQGGYGYTF. CDR3 nucleotide sequence: TGTGCCGGGAGACAGGGGGGATATGGCTACACCTTC.